This TCR beta chain was sequenced in a study of blood T cell repertoires in COVID-19. Between the trimmed V and J ends, which lost 2 bases and 4 bases, there was a span of 20 bases. This CDR3 contains 17 residues. The V gene's germline CDR1 is LGHNT and CDR2 FRNRAP. Repertoires were generated with immunoSEQ multiplex PCR, while TCRdb's copy carries only in-frame clones and drops some. The sample lists 400,000 to 450,000 clones, approximately 89% occurring once. The chain uses TRBV12-5 and TRBJ1-1; D remains unclear. Sequencing was done on a sample of peripheral blood. This TCR was sampled from a woman aged 40 to 49 with COVID-19, enrolled during active disease. The CDR3 DNA reads TGTGCTAGTGGTTTGAGTTTGGGTGATCGGGGTGGCACTGAAGCTTTCTTT. Its protein product is CASGLSLGDRGGTEAFF.